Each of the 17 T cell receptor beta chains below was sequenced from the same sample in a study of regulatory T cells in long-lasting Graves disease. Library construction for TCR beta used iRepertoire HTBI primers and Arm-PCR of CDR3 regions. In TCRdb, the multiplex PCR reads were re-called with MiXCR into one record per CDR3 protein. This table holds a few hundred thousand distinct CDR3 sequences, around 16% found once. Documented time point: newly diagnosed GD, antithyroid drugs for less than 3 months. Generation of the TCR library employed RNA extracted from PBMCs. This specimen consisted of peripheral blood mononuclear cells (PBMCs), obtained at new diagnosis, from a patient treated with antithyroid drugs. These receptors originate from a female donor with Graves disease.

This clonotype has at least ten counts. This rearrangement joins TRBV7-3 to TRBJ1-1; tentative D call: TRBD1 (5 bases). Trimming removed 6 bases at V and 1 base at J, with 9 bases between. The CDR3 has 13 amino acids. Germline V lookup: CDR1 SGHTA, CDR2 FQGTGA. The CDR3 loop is CASSWGENTEAFF. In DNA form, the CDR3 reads TGTGCCAGCAGTTGGGGCGAGAACACTGAAGCTTTCTTT.

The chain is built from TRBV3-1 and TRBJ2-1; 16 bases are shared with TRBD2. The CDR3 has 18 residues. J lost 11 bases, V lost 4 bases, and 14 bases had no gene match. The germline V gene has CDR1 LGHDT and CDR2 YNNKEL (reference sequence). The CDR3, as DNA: TGTGCCAGCAGCCTCGGGACTAGCGGGAGGGCCGGGGGAATGAAGCAGTTCTTC. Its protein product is CASSLGTSGRAGGMKQFF.

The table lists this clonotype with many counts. The CDR3 DNA follows: TGTGCCACCAGCCGAACCTTACGGAGGACATCATATGAAAAACTGTTTTTT. Its protein is CATSRTLRRTSYEKLFF. The V and J genes are TRBV15 and TRBJ1-4, with D perhaps TRBD1 (5 bases). Germline V gene lookup returns CDR1 LNHNV and CDR2 YYDKDF (reference sequence). This CDR3 is built from 17 residues. V was clipped by 5 bases and J by 6 bases, with 22 bases between them.

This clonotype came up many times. The CDR3 loop reads CASSLRDGQPQHF. CDR3 DNA sequence: TGTGCCAGCAGCCTTCGCGACGGTCAGCCCCAGCATTTT. The rearrangement joins TRBV11-3 to TRBJ1-5; D unresolved. The length of the CDR3 is 13 residues. Trimming took 5 bases from V and 6 from J, leaving 11 bases between them. CDR1 is SGHNT, CDR2 YENEEA, per germline.

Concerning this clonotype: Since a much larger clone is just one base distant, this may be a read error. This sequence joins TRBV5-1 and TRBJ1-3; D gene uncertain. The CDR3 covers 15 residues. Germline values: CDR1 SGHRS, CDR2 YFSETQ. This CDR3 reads CASSLSGAAGNTICF. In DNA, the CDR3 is TGCGCCAGCAGCTTGTCTGGAGCCGCGGGAAACACCATATGTTTT.

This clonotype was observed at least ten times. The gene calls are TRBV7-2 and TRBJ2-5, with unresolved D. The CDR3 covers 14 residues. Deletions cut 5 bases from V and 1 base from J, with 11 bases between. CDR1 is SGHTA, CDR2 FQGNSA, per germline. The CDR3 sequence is CASSIGPIQETQYF. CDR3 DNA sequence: TGTGCCAGCAGCATCGGACCGATCCAAGAGACCCAGTACTTC.

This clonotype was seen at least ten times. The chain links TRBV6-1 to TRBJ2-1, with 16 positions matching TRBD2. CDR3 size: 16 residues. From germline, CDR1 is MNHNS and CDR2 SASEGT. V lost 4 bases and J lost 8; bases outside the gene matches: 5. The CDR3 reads CASSAPGTSGRDEQFF. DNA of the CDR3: TGTGCCAGCAGTGCGCCCGGGACTAGCGGGAGGGATGAGCAGTTCTTC.

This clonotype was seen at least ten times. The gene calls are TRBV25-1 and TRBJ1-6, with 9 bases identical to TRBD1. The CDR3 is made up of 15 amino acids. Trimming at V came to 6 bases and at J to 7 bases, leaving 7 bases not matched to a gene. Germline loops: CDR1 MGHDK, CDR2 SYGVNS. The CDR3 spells CASSATGTGNSPLHF. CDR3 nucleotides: TGTGCCAGCAGCGCAACCGGGACAGGGAATTCACCCCTCCACTTT. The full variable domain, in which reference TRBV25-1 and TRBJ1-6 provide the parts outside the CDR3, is EADIYQTPRYLVIGTGKKITLECSQTMGHDKMYWYQQDPGMELHLIHYSYGVNSTEKGDLSSESTVSRIRTEHFPLTLESARPSHTSQYLCASSATGTGNSPLHFGNGTRLTVT.

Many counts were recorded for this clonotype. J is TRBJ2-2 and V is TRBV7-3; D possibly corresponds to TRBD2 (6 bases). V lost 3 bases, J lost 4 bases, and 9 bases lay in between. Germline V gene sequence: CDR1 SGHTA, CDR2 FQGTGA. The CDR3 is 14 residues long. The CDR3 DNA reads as TGTGCCAGCAGCTTGGGACTTTCCACCGGGGAGCTGTTTTTT. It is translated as CASSLGLSTGELFF.

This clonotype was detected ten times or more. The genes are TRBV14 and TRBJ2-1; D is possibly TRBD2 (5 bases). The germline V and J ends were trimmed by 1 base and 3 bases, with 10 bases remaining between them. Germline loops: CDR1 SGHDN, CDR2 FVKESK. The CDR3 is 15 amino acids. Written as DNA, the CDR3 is TGTGCCAGCAGCCAAGGAACTAGTTTCTACAATGAGCAGTTCTTC. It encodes CASSQGTSFYNEQFF.

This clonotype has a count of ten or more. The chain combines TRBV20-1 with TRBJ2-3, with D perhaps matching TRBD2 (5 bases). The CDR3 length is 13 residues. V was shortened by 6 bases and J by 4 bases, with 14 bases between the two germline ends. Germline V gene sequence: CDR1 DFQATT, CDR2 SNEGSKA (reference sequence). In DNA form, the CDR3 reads TGCAGTGCCTGCCGGGAATGGGCAGATACGCAGTATTTT. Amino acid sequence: CSACREWADTQYF.

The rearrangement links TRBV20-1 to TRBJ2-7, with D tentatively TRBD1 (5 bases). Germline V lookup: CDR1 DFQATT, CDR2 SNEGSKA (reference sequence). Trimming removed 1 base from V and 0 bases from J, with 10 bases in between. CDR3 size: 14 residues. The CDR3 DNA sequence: TGCAGTGCTAGAGGGCAGGGTTCCTCCTACGAGCAGTACTTC. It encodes CSARGQGSSYEQYF.

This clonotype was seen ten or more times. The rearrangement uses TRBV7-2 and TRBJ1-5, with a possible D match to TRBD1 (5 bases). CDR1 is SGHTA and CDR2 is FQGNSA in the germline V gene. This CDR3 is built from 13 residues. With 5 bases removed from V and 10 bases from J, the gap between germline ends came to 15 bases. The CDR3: CASSVFVWDPQHF. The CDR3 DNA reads TGTGCCAGCAGCGTATTTGTATGGGACCCCCAGCATTTT.

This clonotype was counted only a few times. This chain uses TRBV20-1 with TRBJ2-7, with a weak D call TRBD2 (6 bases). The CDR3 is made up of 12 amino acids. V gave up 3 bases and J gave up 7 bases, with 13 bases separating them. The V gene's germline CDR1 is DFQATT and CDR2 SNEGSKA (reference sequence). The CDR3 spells CSARTSGLEQYF. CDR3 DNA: TGCAGTGCTAGGACTAGTGGTTTAGAGCAGTACTTC.

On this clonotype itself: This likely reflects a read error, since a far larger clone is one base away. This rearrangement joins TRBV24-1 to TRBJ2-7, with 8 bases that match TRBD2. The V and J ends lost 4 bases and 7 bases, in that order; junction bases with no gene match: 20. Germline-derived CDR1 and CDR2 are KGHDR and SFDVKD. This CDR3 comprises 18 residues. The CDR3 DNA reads TGTGCCACCAGTGACCACGACCTGGGGAGCGGGAGTCACAATGAGCAGTACTTC. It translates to CATSDHDLGSGSHNEQYF.

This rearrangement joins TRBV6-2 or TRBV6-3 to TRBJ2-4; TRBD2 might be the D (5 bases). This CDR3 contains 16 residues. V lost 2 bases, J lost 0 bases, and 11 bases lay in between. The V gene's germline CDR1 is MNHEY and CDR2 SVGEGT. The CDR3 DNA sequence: TGTGCCAGCAGTTACGGGCGGGCCCTAGCCAAAAACATTCAGTACTTC. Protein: CASSYGRALAKNIQYF.

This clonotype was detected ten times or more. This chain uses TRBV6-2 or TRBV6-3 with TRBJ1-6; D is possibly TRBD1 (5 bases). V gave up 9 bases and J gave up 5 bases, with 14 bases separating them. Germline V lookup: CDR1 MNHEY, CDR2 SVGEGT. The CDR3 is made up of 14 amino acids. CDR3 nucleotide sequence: TGTGCCAGTGCCGCCGGGACGGATAATTCACCCCTCCACTTT. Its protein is CASAAGTDNSPLHF.